The T cell receptor (beta chain) described here comes from a study of blood T cell repertoires in COVID-19. About the study: The United States, Italy and Spain were the sources of the acute and convalescent COVID-19 samples.

The CDR3 runs to 14 residues. Per the germline V gene, CDR1 is MDHEN and CDR2 is SYDVKM. Germline trimming cut 6 bases from V and 4 bases from J; bases unmatched to any gene: 7. Authors' processing steps: From reference gene primer amplification, estimates of nucleated cell counts were derived. Sequenced by immunoSEQ multiplex PCR; TCRdb stores in-frame clones only, minus some. V, J and clone size reflect that table, while D and trimming were determined from the DNA. Of more than 150,000 clones listed, roughly 87% are singletons. Participant-reported clinical history was the basis for cohort assignment. Two consecutive negative NP/OP PCR tests, clearance, or resolved symptoms defined Cohort 3 recovery. This clone was detected only a few times.

The origin of this receptor is a man aged 50 to 59 who had recovered from COVID-19. Sequenced input: PBMCs or T cells enriched from blood (not recorded which). The chain recombines TRBV28 with TRBJ1-1; 8 positions match TRBD1. CDR3 sequence (DNA): TGTGCCAGCAGCTCCAGACAGGGGTCCACTGAAGCTTTCTTT. This sequence encodes CASSSRQGSTEAFF.